This paragraph covers one T cell receptor beta chain sequence. What it binds is unknown. This specimen belongs to a study of shared clonotypes between healthy human individuals. The overall study: Three CD4 naive, three CD4 memory, two CD8 naive and one CD8 memory plate were used per donor. Whole-study findings and limits: Naive CD4 clonotype sharing across several donors was around 5%.

Deletions cut 4 bases from V and 7 bases from J, with 14 bases between. Germline lookup yields CDR1 SNHLY and CDR2 FYNNEI. CDR3 size: 14 residues. Assay: immunoSEQ multiplex PCR; the TCRdb copy retains only in-frame clones and omits some. The data contain roughly 2.2 million clones, approximately 95% of them singletons. The rearrangement links TRBV2 to TRBJ1-3; no clear D. Sequenced: naive CD4+ T cells from PBMCs. Subset: CD45RA+ positively selected. The receptor was derived from a man aged 18 to 35 in good health. Some clones in this sample may be carry-over from other donors' samples. The chain's CDR3 is CASSVQTSGNTIYF. The CDR3 DNA follows: TGTGCCAGCAGTGTCCAGACTTCGGGGAACACCATATATTTT.